This TCR beta chain was identified during a study of blood T cell repertoires in COVID-19. V dropped 8 bases and J dropped 4 bases, with 17 bases sitting between them. From germline, CDR1 is LNHDA and CDR2 SQIVND (reference sequence). The CDR3 is 14 amino acids. Authors' processing steps: Quantification of nucleated cells was approximated via reference gene primer amplification. Repertoires were generated with immunoSEQ multiplex PCR, while TCRdb's copy carries only in-frame clones and drops some. V and J calls and clone size are given by that table; D and trimming were obtained from the DNA. The sample shows a few hundred thousand clones, about 88% of them seen only once. Recruits, aged roughly 18 to 95 years, lived in 25 or so US areas. Resolution of symptoms, clearance, or two negative PCRs was present in recovered Cohort 3 donors. This clone was seen just once.

The sample taken for sequencing was PBMCs or T cells enriched from blood (not recorded which). This receptor was obtained from a woman younger than 45 who had recovered from COVID-19. The J gene is TRBJ1-1, the V gene TRBV19; a possible D gene is TRBD1 (6 bases). CDR3 protein: CASGNRERGTEAFF. CDR3 nucleotides: TGTGCCAGTGGAAACAGGGAGAGAGGCACTGAAGCTTTCTTT. The variable domain in full, with the rest retrieved from reference TRBV19 and TRBJ1-1, is DGGITQSPKYLFRKEGQNVTLSCEQNLNHDAMYWYRQDPGQGLRLIYYSQIVNDFQKGDIAEGYSVSREKKESFPLTVTSAQKNPTAFYLCASGNRERGTEAFFGQGTRLTVV.